This T cell receptor (beta chain) is from a study of cytomegalovirus exposure and HLA in healthy donors. General study findings and limits: A previous analysis found most TCR beta V segments productive roughly 87% or roughly 30% of the time. TRBV6-2, TRBV6-3 and some other V segments were excluded as indistinguishable. DRB1 had the most TCR associations and HLA-C the fewest, a later analysis found, with rates varying by HLA locus.

The CDR3 runs 16 residues. The germline CDR1 and CDR2 sequences are MNHNY and SVGAGI (reference sequence). Trimming shortened V by 7 bases and J by 2 bases, and 20 bases separated the two germline ends. This clone appeared a single time. Its antigen is still unknown. Use of 60 Vbeta and 13 Jbeta primers characterized the PCR. Sequenced by immunoSEQ multiplex PCR; TCRdb stores in-frame clones only, minus some. The sample comprises roughly 200,000 clones, approximately 88% of which are singletons, and roughly 0.66% rests with the top ten. Sequenced: PBMCs. This chain uses TRBV6-6 with TRBJ1-2; a weak D match, TRBD1 (5 bases). The clonotype comes from a boy aged 2-9 years in good health and CMV-seronegative. The CDR3 is CASIRFSPRANYGYTF. As DNA, the CDR3 is TGTGCCAGCATACGTTTTTCCCCCAGGGCAAACTATGGCTACACCTTC.